The 20 T cell receptor beta chains below were found in one sample sequenced in a study of CD8 T cells in ankylosing spondylitis. TCRdb independently ran MiXCR on the 5' RACE reads; one entry per CDR3 protein. The sample records approximately 520,000 distinct CDR3 sequences, roughly 5% being singletons. Study results and limitations: A motif in TCR beta, a set of 8 or 9 highly homologous variants, appeared characteristic of ankylosing spondylitis blood.

Antigens of these TCRs are unknown. The sequenced sample consisted of blood, either unsorted or a sorted T cell fraction (not recorded which). Every receptor here comes from a male donor with ankylosing spondylitis.

This clonotype was seen many times. The chain links TRBV18 to TRBJ1-2, with D unclear. The V end was cut by 0 bases, the J end by 2 bases, with 19 bases between. The CDR3 consists of 18 residues. The germline V gene encodes CDR1 KGHSH and CDR2 LQKENI. This CDR3 is CASSPPVFKTETNYGYTF. For the CDR3, the DNA is TGTGCCAGCTCACCACCTGTCTTTAAGACGGAAACAAACTATGGCTACACCTTC.

This clonotype was picked up many times. The J gene is TRBJ1-2, the V gene TRBV7-2; perhaps TRBD1 as D (6 bases). CDR1 and CDR2 from the germline V gene are SGHTA and FQGNSA. The V and J ends lost 4 bases and 5 bases respectively, with 14 bases between them. This CDR3 has 14 amino acids. The CDR3 DNA follows: TGTGCCAGCAGCTCCGCCAACAGGGCATATGGCTACACCTTC. Residues: CASSSANRAYGYTF. Full variable domain (missing parts from reference TRBV7-2 and TRBJ1-2): GAGVSQSPSNKVTEKGKDVELRCDPISGHTALYWYRQSLGQGLEFLIYFQGNSAPDKSGLPSDRFSAERTGGSVSTLTIQRTQQEDSAVYLCASSSANRAYGYTFGSGTRLTVV.

This clonotype has at least ten counts. The chain joins TRBV9 to TRBJ2-2; the D is unclear. Germline V CDR1 and CDR2: SGDLS, YYNGEE. Trimming removed 0 bases at V and 7 bases at J, with 7 bases between. The CDR3 has 13 residues. DNA for the CDR3: TGTGCCAGCAGCGTAGATGGTATCGGGGAGCTGTTTTTT. Protein sequence: CASSVDGIGELFF.

This clonotype has a count of ten or more. V is TRBV2 and J is TRBJ2-2; 7 nucleotides line up with TRBD1. J lost 6 bases, V lost 6 bases, and 13 bases had no gene match. This CDR3 is built from 16 residues. Per the germline V gene, CDR1 is SNHLY and CDR2 is FYNNEI. The CDR3 sequence is CASSLQGTRIAGELFF. For the CDR3, the DNA is TGTGCCAGCAGCCTACAGGGGACACGAATCGCCGGGGAGCTGTTTTTT.

This clonotype was observed at least ten times. The rearrangement links TRBV4-2 to TRBJ2-1, with 9 bases identical to TRBD2. Germline V gives CDR1 LGHNA, CDR2 YNFKEQ. The CDR3 sequence is 16 residues long. J gave up 8 bases and V 0 bases, and 8 bases lay outside the gene matches. Written as DNA, the CDR3 is TGTGCCAGCAGCCAAGATAGGGCGGGAGGGCCCGATGAGCAGTTCTTC. Protein sequence: CASSQDRAGGPDEQFF.

This clonotype was seen ten or more times. The genes are TRBV9 and TRBJ2-1; D call uncertain. Germline assignment: CDR1 SGDLS and CDR2 YYNGEE. The CDR3 is 16 amino acids. Trimming cost V 0 bases and J 0 bases, with 10 bases left between them. The CDR3 loop is CASSVARGYSYNEQFF. Written as DNA, the CDR3 is TGTGCCAGCAGCGTAGCTCGTGGCTACTCCTACAATGAGCAGTTCTTC.

This clonotype has only a few counts. The chain is built from TRBV5-1 and TRBJ2-3; 7 nucleotides align to TRBD2. The V and J ends lost 3 bases and 3 bases, in that order; junction bases with no gene match: 4. This CDR3 contains 14 residues. Germline lookup yields CDR1 SGHRS and CDR2 YFSETQ. CDR3 residues: CASSYRTRTDTQYF. CDR3 in DNA: TGCGCCAGCAGCTACAGGACTAGAACAGATACGCAGTATTTT.

This clonotype was detected ten times or more. The CDR3 nucleotides are TGCGCCAGCAGCTTGACGGTCAGCCATAATGAAAAACTGTTTTTT. Its protein is CASSLTVSHNEKLFF. The chain is built from TRBV5-1 and TRBJ1-4; D not resolved. V lost 1 base, J lost 4 bases, and 11 bases lay in between. The CDR3 is made up of 15 amino acids. In germline, CDR1 is SGHRS, CDR2 YFSETQ.

This rearrangement joins TRBV5-5 to TRBJ2-1; no clear D gene. The V end was cut by 2 bases, the J end by 0 bases, with 9 bases between. Per the germline V gene, CDR1 is SGHKS and CDR2 is YYEKEE (reference sequence). This CDR3 has 15 residues. The DNA of the CDR3 is TGTGCCAGCAGCTTTGGAGTTTACTCCTACAATGAGCAGTTCTTC. Protein product: CASSFGVYSYNEQFF.

V gene TRBV7-2 combines with J gene TRBJ1-2; TRBD1 matches 7 bases. The CDR3 has 13 amino acids. V trimming: 7 bases; J trimming: 8 bases; junction bases outside the gene matches: 10. Germline V CDR1 and CDR2: SGHTA, FQGNSA. CDR3 protein: CASTGDRAEGYTF. CDR3 DNA sequence: TGTGCCAGCACCGGCGACAGGGCGGAAGGCTACACCTTC.

This clonotype was counted ten times or more. The chain has TRBV7-2 and TRBJ1-1; D is undetermined. The CDR3 spans 14 residues. V was pared by 1 base and J by 1 base, with 7 bases between. Germline V gene lookup returns CDR1 SGHTA and CDR2 FQGNSA. DNA for the CDR3: TGTGCCAGCAGCTTAGAGTCAGAGAACACTGAAGCTTTCTTT. This codes for CASSLESENTEAFF.

At least ten counts were recorded for this clonotype. The chain combines TRBV7-8 with TRBJ2-1, with TRBD2 matching 15 bases. CDR3 size: 17 residues. Germline CDR1 SGHVS, CDR2 FQNEAQ. Unmatched junction bases numbered 13, after V lost 5 bases and J lost 11 bases. CDR3 DNA sequence: TGTGCCAGCAGCCCTGAAACTTGGACTAGCGGGAGGGCCAAGCAGTTCTTC. Its translation: CASSPETWTSGRAKQFF.

The chain couples TRBV7-9 to TRBJ1-1; D is uncertain. This CDR3 contains 14 residues. V lost 2 bases, J lost 4 bases, and 11 bases lay in between. Germline V CDR1 and CDR2: SEHNR, FQNEAQ (reference sequence). The CDR3 DNA reads TGTGCCAGCAGCTTAACTTCCCCTCGCACTGAAGCTTTCTTT. It specifies CASSLTSPRTEAFF.

The chain couples TRBV6-2 or TRBV6-3 to TRBJ2-7; the D is unclear. This CDR3 spans 15 amino acids. The germline V gene has CDR1 MNHEY and CDR2 SVGEGT. V lost 5 bases and J 2 bases, leaving 16 bases between the germline ends. The CDR3 DNA sequence: TGTGCCAGCAGTCCAATGTTCGTAAGTCCCTACGAGCAGTACTTC. It yields the protein CASSPMFVSPYEQYF.

This clonotype was detected a few times. The chain couples TRBV4-3 to TRBJ2-3; D may be TRBD1 or TRBD2 (7 bases each). The germline CDR1 and CDR2 sequences are LGHNA and YSLEER. V was clipped by 2 bases and J by 5 bases, with 17 bases between them. There are 16 residues in the CDR3. The CDR3: CASSQTTGWGGDTQYF. DNA of the CDR3: TGCGCCAGCAGCCAAACGACAGGGTGGGGGGGAGATACGCAGTATTTT.

This clonotype has at least ten counts. CDR3 residues: CASSYRQGGNSPLHF. In DNA form, the CDR3 reads TGTGCCAGCAGTTACCGACAGGGAGGCAATTCACCCCTCCACTTT. The V and J genes are TRBV6-5 and TRBJ1-6, with 7 positions matching TRBD1. The CDR3 runs 15 residues. Germline V CDR1 and CDR2: MNHEY, SVGAGI. The V and J ends lost 2 bases and 7 bases, in that order; junction bases with no gene match: 5.

This clonotype was seen only a few times. The chain has TRBV7-9 and TRBJ2-2, with unresolved D. Germline lookup yields CDR1 SEHNR and CDR2 FQNEAQ (reference sequence). V lost 6 bases to trimming and J lost 1 base, with 15 bases between them. The CDR3 has 16 residues. Here the CDR3 DNA reads TGTGCCAGCAGTCCCCCGGGTAGCCGGAACACCGGGGAGCTGTTTTTT. Its protein product is CASSPPGSRNTGELFF. The full variable domain, its missing parts supplied by reference TRBV7-9 and TRBJ2-2, is DTGVSQNPRHKITKRGQNVTFRCDPISEHNRLYWYRQTLGQGPEFLTYFQNEAQLEKSRLLSDRFSAERPKGSFSTLEIQRTEQGDSAMYLCASSPPGSRNTGELFFGEGSRLTVL.

This clonotype was seen at least ten times. The chain joins TRBV3-1 to TRBJ2-5; 8 bases are a match to TRBD2. CDR1 and CDR2 from the germline V gene are LGHDT and YNNKEL (reference sequence). J was trimmed by 5 bases and V by 4 bases; bases with no gene match: 9. The CDR3 length is 15 residues. CDR3 DNA: TGTGCCAGCAGCCCCAATTCGGGAGGGACGGAGACCCAGTACTTC. This gives the protein CASSPNSGGTETQYF.

This clonotype was recorded at least ten times. The V gene is TRBV5-6, the J gene TRBJ1-1; 7 bases fit TRBD1. CDR1 and CDR2 (germline): SGHDT, YYEEEE. The CDR3 is 13 amino acids. V lost 1 base and J lost 4; bases outside the gene matches: 1. The CDR3 nucleotides are TGTGCCAGCAGCTTGAGACAGGGCACTGAAGCTTTCTTT. It specifies CASSLRQGTEAFF. The full variable domain, with the rest looked up from reference TRBV5-6 and TRBJ1-1, is DAGVTQSPTHLIKTRGQQVTLRCSPKSGHDTVSWYQQALGQGPQFIFQYYEEEERQRGNFPDRFSGHQFPNYSSELNVNALLLGDSALYLCASSLRQGTEAFFGQGTRLTVV.

This clonotype was detected many times. The chain links TRBV15 to TRBJ2-7; D is possibly TRBD2 (6 bases). CDR1 is LNHNV and CDR2 is YYDKDF in the germline V gene (reference sequence). The CDR3 is made up of 15 amino acids. The V end was cut by 1 base, the J end by 2 bases, with 12 bases between. CDR3 coding DNA: TGTGCCACCAGCAGAGGTAACGGGGGTACCTACGAGCAGTACTTC. It specifies CATSRGNGGTYEQYF.